The rows below give T cell receptor beta chains drawn from one sample of a study of T cells after posttransplantation cyclophosphamide. Generated by immunoSEQ multiplex PCR, the TCRdb table keeps only in-frame clones and is missing some. This sample has around 2,000 clones; more than 65% occur once, and the top ten carry around 21%. The sequencing here drew on PBMCs, taken after allogeneic stem cell transplant with posttransplant cyclophosphamide. These receptors came from a male patient in his sixties or seventies who received an allogeneic stem cell transplant from a related donor and was CMV-positive. Some T cells here may be from the graft donor. CDR3s include the opening cysteine and the closing phenylalanine or tryptophan. A D gene is named only where the DNA matches it firmly. Size is omitted from some rows. Given values are once, few, many or a class for expanded clones.

- TRBJ1-1 TRBV4-3 - TGCGCCAGCAGCCAAGACAGGGACACTGAAGCTTTCTTT CASSQDRDTEAFF
once TRBJ2-5 TRBV19 TRBD2 TGTGCCAGTAGCCGGGGGGGAATGGAGACCCAGTACTTC CASSRGGMETQYF
large TRBJ1-4 TRBV27 - TGTGCCAGCAGTTCAGAGGGAGGGGAAAAACTGTTTTTT CASSSEGGEKLFF
- TRBJ2-6 TRBV6-5 - TGTGCCAGCAAGAGACTCGGGGAGGGGGCCAACGTCCTGACTTTC CASKRLGEGANVLTF
- TRBJ1-4 TRBV5-6 TRBD1 TGTGCCAGCAGCTTACCGGGACAGGCTGAAAAACTGTTTTTT CASSLPGQAEKLFF
few TRBJ2-1 TRBV9 TRBD2 TGTGCCAGCAGCGTAGATAGCGGGAGTGTGAATGAGCAGTTCTTC CASSVDSGSVNEQFF
large TRBJ2-1 TRBV7-9 - TGTGCCAGCAGTTTAGCCGAGCTGGAGCAGTTCTTC CASSLAELEQFF
once TRBJ1-2 TRBV2 TRBD1 TGTGCCAGCAGTGAAGTAAGGGGGCATGGCTACACCTTC CASSEVRGHGYTF
- TRBJ1-2 TRBV5-6 - TGTGCCAGCAGCTTAGAGGGGCCTCAAAGTGGGGACTTTTTTGGCTACACCTTC CASSLEGPQSGDFFGYTF
- TRBJ1-2 TRBV20-1 - TGCAGTGCTACAGGGTCGGGTGGCTACACCTTC CSATGSGGYTF
- TRBJ2-1 TRBV6-6 - TGTGCCAGCAGATATAGGACGGGACTCTACAATGAGCAGTTCTTC CASRYRTGLYNEQFF
- TRBJ1-2 TRBV29-1 - TGCAGCAGCGGGGGGAGTTGGGTTTCTGGCTACACCTTC CSSGGSWVSGYTF
- TRBJ2-7 TRBV19 - TGTGCCAGTAAGGCGGGGGCGGGAGTAACCTACGAGCAGTACTTC CASKAGAGVTYEQYF
- TRBJ2-3 TRBV30 TRBD2 TGTGCCTGGACCCGGACTAGGAGAGATACGCAGTATTTT CAWTRTRRDTQYF
once TRBJ2-1 TRBV7-3 - TGTGCCAGCAGCTTAACGGGGAGCTCCTACAATGAGCAGTTCTTC CASSLTGSSYNEQFF
- TRBJ1-1 TRBV7-9 - TGTGCCAGCAGCCCCGGGTTTGGCTGGTCCACTGAAGCTTTCTTT CASSPGFGWSTEAFF
once TRBJ1-5 TRBV2 - TGTGCCAGCAGCATTCAGGTTAGCAATCAGCCCCAGCATTTT CASSIQVSNQPQHF
- TRBJ2-4 TRBV5-1 TRBD2 TGCGCCAGCAGCTCCAGCGGGAGGGCCGGGTACATTCAGTACTTC CASSSSGRAGYIQYF
- TRBJ1-2 TRBV9 - TGTGCCAGCAGCGTTACCGGGTTCTATGGCTACACCTTC CASSVTGFYGYTF
- TRBJ1-1 TRBV30 TRBD1 TGTGCCCGGAGCAGGACAGGGCGGGAAGCTTTCTTT CARSRTGREAFF
- TRBJ1-1 TRBV19 TRBD1 TGTGCCAGTAGTGGAAGGGACAGGGGAGGGACTGAAGCTTTCTTT CASSGRDRGGTEAFF
- TRBJ2-7 TRBV6-1 - TGTGCCAGCGGGGTAGCGCAACCCTACGAGCAGTACTTC CASGVAQPYEQYF
- TRBJ2-5 TRBV5-4 TRBD2 TGTGCCAGCAGTATAAGGCGGGAGGAAGAGACCCAGTACTTC CASSIRREEETQYF
- TRBJ1-5 TRBV7-9 - TGTGCCAGCAGCTTAGGGAGCCAGCCCCAGCATTTT CASSLGSQPQHF
- TRBJ2-5 TRBV11-2 TRBD2 TGTGCCAGCAGCCCGAGCGGGAGAGAGGAGACCCAGTACTTC CASSPSGREETQYF
- TRBJ1-2 TRBV19 - TGTGCCAGTAGTACACTCGGGGTTGGCTACACCTTC CASSTLGVGYTF
- TRBJ2-7 TRBV11-3 - TGTGCCAGCAGCTTAGTAGCAGGGTCGGTCGAGCAGTACTTC CASSLVAGSVEQYF
few TRBJ2-1 TRBV7-2 TRBD1 TGTGCCAGCAGCCCACAGCGGTGGTGGGACAGGGGAGGCTACAATGAGCAGTTCTTC CASSPQRWWDRGGYNEQFF
- TRBJ2-4 TRBV14 - TGTGCCAGCAGCCGGGGGATACAGGGAGCCCGAGTCCGGAAAAACATTCAGTACTTC CASSRGIQGARVRKNIQYF
- TRBJ2-1 TRBV5-1 TRBD2 TGCGCCAGCAGCGAACTAGCGGGAGAGCAAGAGCAGTTCTTC CASSELAGEQEQFF
- TRBJ1-5 TRBV29-1 - TGCAGCGCCGCAGGGGACGTGAGTCAGCCCCAGCATTTT CSAAGDVSQPQHF
once TRBJ1-1 TRBV19 - TGTGCCAGTAGTATTTTACAGCCTAACACTGAAGCTTTCTTT CASSILQPNTEAFF
once TRBJ1-6 TRBV28 TRBD1 TGTGCCAGCGGAACAGGGGGCGGGTGGGGTTCACCCCTCCACTTT CASGTGGGWGSPLHF
- TRBJ1-2 TRBV10-3 - TGTGCCATCAGTCCTGGACAGTATGGCTACACCTTC CAISPGQYGYTF
- TRBJ1-6 TRBV7-2 - TGTGCCAGCAGTCCGTACAGGGAAACACCCCTCCACTTT CASSPYRETPLHF
- TRBJ1-2 TRBV6-6 - TGTGCCAGCAGAGCGGTGGGAACTAACTATGGCTACACCTTC CASRAVGTNYGYTF
- TRBJ1-2 TRBV15 - TGTGCCACCAGCAGACCCGACCGGGGGGTCTATGGCTACACCTTC CATSRPDRGVYGYTF